The entry that follows covers one TCR beta chain sequence. Its recognized antigen is unknown. Base qualities are missing; no much larger clone stands one base away. The collaborating institutions used their own protocols to collect whole blood in K2EDTA tubes. Collaborator samples were shipped for TCRbeta analysis as frozen whole blood, isolated PBMCs, or DNA extracted from either sample type. The sample belongs to a study of blood T cell repertoires in COVID-19 (TCRdb year 2020). General notes on the study: Samples covering the acute and convalescent phases of COVID-19 were provided by collaborators in the United States, Italy and Spain. The sample metadata nearly always contained a de-identified subject ID, COVID-19 status, age in years and sex. Where available, HLA class I and class II types were obtained from metadata supplied by the sample provider rather than from assay-based typing. The prospective study material was composed of cDNA or gDNA derived from T cells, B-cell-depleted T cells, or PBMCs. Subjects who had been exposed to COVID-19, were actively infected with it, or had recovered from it provided the deeply sampled blood TCRbeta repertoires that made up the dataset. The repertoires were released in a freely available public database meant as a resource for research on the immune response to SARS-CoV-2. The samples were drawn from the first 160 participants of the ongoing ImmuneRACE study and from 1,254 subjects provided by 6 global collaborators. What the research found in general, with its limitations: The quantity of clinical and demographic metadata differed by source and by participant and was supplied without curation.

TCRbeta CDR3 regions were amplified from genomic DNA using the immunoSEQ Assay, a bias-controlled multiplex PCR. The authors' analysis ran thus. The number of nucleated cells in each sample was estimated from the amplification of reference gene primers within the assay. Sequence reads were collapsed and filtered to measure the absolute abundance of every unique TCRbeta CDR3 rearrangement. For each sample, productive Simpson clonality was calculated as the square root of Simpson's diversity index over productive rearrangements. Sourced from immuneACCESS, this table was stored by TCRdb with only in-frame sequences that have V and J called. A share of the clones is absent; for the studies checked, an unresolved V gene accounts for under half, and the remainder has no known explanation. The V and J calls and clone size were taken over from that table, and D and trimming were inferred from the DNA. For this sample there are about 100,000 clones; roughly 90% appear just once. Jointly, the top ten make up around 2.1% of the sample.

The CDR3 spans 13 residues, from the cysteine through the phenylalanine. Just the 39-base CDR3 DNA is kept, in frame starting at base 1. The germline ends are 14 bases apart after V is trimmed by 5 bases and J by 7 bases. The sequencing sample was made of peripheral blood. The origin of this receptor is a man aged 50 to 59 with active COVID-19. Rearrangement joined TRBV12-3 or TRBV12-4 to TRBJ1-2; D gene: possibly TRBD1, on 5 matching bases. The CDR3 here reads CASSGQGKGGYTF. The DNA sequence follows: TGTGCCAGCAGTGGTCAGGGTAAGGGTGGCTACACCTTC.